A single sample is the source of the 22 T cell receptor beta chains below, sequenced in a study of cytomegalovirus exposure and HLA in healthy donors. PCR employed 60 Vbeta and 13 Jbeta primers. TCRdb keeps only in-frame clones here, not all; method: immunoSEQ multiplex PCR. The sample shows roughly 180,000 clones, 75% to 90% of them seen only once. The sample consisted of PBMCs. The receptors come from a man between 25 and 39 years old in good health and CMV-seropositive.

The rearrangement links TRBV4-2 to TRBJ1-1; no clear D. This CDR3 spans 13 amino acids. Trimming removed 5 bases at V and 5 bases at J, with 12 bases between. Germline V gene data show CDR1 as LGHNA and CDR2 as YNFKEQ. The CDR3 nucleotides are TGTGCCAGCAGCAAAGCAGGAGGTACTGAAGCTTTCTTT. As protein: CASSKAGGTEAFF.

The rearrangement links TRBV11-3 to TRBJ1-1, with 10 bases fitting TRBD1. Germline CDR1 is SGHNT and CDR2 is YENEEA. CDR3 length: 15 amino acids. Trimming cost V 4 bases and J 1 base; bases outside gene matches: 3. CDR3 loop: CASSWGTGANTEAFF. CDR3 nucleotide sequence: TGTGCCAGCAGCTGGGGGACAGGGGCGAACACTGAAGCTTTCTTT.

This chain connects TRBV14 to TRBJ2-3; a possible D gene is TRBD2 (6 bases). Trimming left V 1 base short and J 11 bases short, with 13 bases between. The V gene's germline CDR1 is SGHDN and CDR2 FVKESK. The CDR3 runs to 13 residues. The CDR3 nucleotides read TGTGCCAGCAGCCAAGCCAAGGCGGGGAAGCAGTATTTT. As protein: CASSQAKAGKQYF.

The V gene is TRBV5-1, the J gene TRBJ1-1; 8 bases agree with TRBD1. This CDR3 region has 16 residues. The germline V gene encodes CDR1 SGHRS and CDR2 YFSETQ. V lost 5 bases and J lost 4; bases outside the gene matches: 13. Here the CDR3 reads CASRTGTGSGSTEAFF. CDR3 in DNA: TGCGCCAGCAGGACCGGGACAGGTTCAGGGAGCACTGAAGCTTTCTTT.

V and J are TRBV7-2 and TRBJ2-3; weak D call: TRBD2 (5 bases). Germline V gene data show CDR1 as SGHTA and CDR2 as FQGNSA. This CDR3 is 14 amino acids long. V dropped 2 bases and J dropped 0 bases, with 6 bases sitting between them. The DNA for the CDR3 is TGTGCCAGCAGCTTAAGCGGAAGCACAGATACGCAGTATTTT. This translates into CASSLSGSTDTQYF.

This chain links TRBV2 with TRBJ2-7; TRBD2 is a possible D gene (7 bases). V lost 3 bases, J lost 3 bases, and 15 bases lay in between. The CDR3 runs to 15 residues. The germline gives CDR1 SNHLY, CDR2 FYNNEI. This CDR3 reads CASSEGGGSNYEQYF. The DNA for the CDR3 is TGTGCCAGCAGTGAGGGGGGCGGGAGTAACTACGAGCAGTACTTC.

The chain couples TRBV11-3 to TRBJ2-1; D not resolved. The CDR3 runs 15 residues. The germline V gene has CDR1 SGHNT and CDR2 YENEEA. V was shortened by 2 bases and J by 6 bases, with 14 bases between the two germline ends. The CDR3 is CASSLSFGGTNEQFF. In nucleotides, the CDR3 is TGTGCCAGCAGCTTATCTTTTGGCGGCACCAATGAGCAGTTCTTC.

CDR3: CASSPGLLYELPPRGANQPQHF. The CDR3 DNA follows: TGTGCCAGCAGTCCCGGTTTACTCTATGAGCTTCCACCGCGGGGAGCCAATCAGCCCCAGCATTTT. The chain uses TRBV28 and TRBJ1-5, with D unclear. Germline CDR1 and CDR2: MDHEN and SYDVKM. V lost 5 bases and J 3 bases, leaving 35 bases between the germline ends. The CDR3 is 22 amino acids.

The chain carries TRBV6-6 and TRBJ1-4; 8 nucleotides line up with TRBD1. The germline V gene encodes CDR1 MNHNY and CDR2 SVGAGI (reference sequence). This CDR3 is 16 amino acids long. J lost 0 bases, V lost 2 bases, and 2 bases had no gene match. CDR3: CASSYGGQATNEKLFF. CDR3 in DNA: TGTGCCAGCAGTTACGGGGGACAGGCAACTAATGAAAAACTGTTTTTT.

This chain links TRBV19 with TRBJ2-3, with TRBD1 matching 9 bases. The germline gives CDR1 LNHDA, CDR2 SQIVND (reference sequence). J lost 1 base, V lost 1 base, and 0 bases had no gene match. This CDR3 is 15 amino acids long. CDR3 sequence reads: CASSIGDRGTDTQYF. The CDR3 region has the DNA TGTGCCAGTAGTATAGGGGACAGGGGCACAGATACGCAGTATTTT.

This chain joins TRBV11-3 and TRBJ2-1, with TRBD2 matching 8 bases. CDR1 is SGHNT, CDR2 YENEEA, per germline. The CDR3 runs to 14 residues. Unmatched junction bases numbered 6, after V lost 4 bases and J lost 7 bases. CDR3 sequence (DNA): TGTGCCAGCAGCTCCGGGGGGGGTGGGAATGAGCAGTTCTTC. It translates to CASSSGGGGNEQFF.

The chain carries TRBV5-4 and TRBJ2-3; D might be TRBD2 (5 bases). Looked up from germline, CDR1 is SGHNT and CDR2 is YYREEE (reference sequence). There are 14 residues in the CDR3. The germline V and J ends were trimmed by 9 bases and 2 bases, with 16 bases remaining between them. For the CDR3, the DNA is TGTGCCACCTCACAAGCGGATATCACAGATACGCAGTATTTT. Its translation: CATSQADITDTQYF.

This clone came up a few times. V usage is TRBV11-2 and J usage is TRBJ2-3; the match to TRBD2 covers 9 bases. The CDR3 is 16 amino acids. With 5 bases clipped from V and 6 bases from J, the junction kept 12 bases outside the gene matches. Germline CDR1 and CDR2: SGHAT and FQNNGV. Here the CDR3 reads CASSPAGRGGLDTQYF. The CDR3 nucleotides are TGTGCCAGCAGCCCCGCTGGGCGGGGGGGTCTCGATACGCAGTATTTT. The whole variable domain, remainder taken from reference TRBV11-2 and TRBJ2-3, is EAGVAQSPRYKIIEKRQSVAFWCNPISGHATLYWYQQILGQGPKLLIQFQNNGVVDDSQLPKDRFSAERLKGVDSTLKIQPAKLEDSAVYLCASSPAGRGGLDTQYFGPGTRLTVL.

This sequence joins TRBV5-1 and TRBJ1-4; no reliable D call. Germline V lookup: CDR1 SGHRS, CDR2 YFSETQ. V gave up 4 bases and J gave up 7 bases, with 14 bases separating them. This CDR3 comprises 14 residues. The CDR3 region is CASSRDKGSEKLFF. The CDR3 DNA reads TGCGCCAGCAGCCGGGATAAGGGAAGTGAAAAACTGTTTTTT.

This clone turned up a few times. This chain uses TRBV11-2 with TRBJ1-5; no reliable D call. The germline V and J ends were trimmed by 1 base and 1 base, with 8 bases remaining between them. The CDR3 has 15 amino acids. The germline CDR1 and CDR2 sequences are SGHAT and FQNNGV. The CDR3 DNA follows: TGTGCCAGCAGCTTAGGCGGTCAGAGCAATCAGCCCCAGCATTTT. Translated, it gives CASSLGGQSNQPQHF.

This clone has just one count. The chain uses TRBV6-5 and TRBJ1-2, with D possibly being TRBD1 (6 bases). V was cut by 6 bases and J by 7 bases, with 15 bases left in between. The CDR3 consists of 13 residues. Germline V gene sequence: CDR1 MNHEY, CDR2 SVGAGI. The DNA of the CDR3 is TGTGCCAGCAGGAGGACAGCTTCGGGTGGCTACACCTTC. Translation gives CASRRTASGGYTF.

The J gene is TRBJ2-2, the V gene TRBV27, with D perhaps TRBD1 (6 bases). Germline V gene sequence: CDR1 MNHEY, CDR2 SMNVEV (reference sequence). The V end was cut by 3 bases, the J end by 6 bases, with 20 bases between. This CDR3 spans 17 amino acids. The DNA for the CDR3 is TGTGCCAGCAGTTTTTCCAGGGGAGAGTTCTTCGCCGGGGAGCTGTTTTTT. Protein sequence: CASSFSRGEFFAGELFF.

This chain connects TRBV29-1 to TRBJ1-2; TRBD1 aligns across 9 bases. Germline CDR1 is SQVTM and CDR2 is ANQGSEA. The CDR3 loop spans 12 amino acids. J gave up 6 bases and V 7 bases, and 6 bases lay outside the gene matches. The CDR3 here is CSARDRENGYTF. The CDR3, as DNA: TGCAGCGCGCGGGACAGGGAGAATGGCTACACCTTC.

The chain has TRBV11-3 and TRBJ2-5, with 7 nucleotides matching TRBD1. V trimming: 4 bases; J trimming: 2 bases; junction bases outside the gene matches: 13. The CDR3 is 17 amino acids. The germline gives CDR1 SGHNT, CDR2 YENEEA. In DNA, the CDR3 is TGTGCCAGCAGCTCCCAACATCTGGGACAGAGACAAGAGACCCAGTACTTC. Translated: CASSSQHLGQRQETQYF.

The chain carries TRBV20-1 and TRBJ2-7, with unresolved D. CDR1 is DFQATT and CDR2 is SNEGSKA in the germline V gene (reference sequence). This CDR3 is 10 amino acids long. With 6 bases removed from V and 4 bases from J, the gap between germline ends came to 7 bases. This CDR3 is CSARDYEQYF. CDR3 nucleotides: TGCAGTGCGCGCGATTACGAGCAGTACTTC.

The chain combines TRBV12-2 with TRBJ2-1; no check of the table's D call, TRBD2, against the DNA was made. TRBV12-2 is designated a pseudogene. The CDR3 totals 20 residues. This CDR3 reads CASRSLGTSGRQRTYNEQFF. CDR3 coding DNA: TGTGCAAGTCGCTCCCTCGGGACTAGCGGGAGGCAGAGGACCTACAATGAGCAGTTCTTC.

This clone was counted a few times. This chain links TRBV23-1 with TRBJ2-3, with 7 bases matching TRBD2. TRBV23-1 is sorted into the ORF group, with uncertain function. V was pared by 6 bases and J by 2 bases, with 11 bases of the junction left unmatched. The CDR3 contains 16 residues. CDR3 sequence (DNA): TGCGCCAGCAGGCCCGGGGGGACTAAAATCACAGATACGCAGTATTTT. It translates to CASRPGGTKITDTQYF.